These 19 T cell receptor beta chains originate from one sample sequenced in a study of cytomegalovirus exposure and HLA in healthy donors. TCRdb's copy holds only in-frame clones and misses some; the assay was immunoSEQ multiplex PCR. The sample lists 110,000 or so clones, more than 90% occurring once. Specimen: PBMCs. These receptor sequences come from a woman between 18 and 29 years old in good health and CMV-seronegative.

The V call is TRBV30, the J call TRBJ1-5; D not resolved. Per the germline V gene, CDR1 is GTSNPN and CDR2 is SVGIG (reference sequence). The germline V and J ends were trimmed by 1 base and 0 bases, with 7 bases remaining between them. This CDR3 is built from 14 residues. CDR3 residues: CAWSAPYSNQPQHF. CDR3 DNA sequence: TGTGCCTGGAGTGCCCCCTATAGCAATCAGCCCCAGCATTTT. Based on the CDR3 plus reference TRBV30 and TRBJ1-5, the full variable domain is SQTIHQWPATLVQPVGSPLSLECTVEGTSNPNLYWYRQAAGRGLQLLFYSVGIGQISSEVPQNLSASRPQDRQFILSSKKLLLSDSGFYLCAWSAPYSNQPQHFGDGTRLSIL.

A note on this clone: One end of the junction varies from germline; a read error may be responsible. The DNA of the CDR3 is TGTGCCAGCAGCTCCCGGGACAGGGGCCCCCCTTACTTC. Its protein product is CASSSRDRGPPYF. The V and J genes are TRBV2 and TRBJ1-2, with TRBD1 matching 10 bases. The CDR3 sequence is 13 residues long. Germline V CDR1 and CDR2: SNHLY, FYNNEI.

The chain couples TRBV7-3 to TRBJ2-3; the match to TRBD2 covers 10 bases. J gave up 5 bases and V 6 bases, and 11 bases lay outside the gene matches. Per the germline V gene, CDR1 is SGHTA and CDR2 is FQGTGA. The length of the CDR3 is 16 residues. CDR3 in DNA: TGTGCCAGCAGTAGCGGGGGGTTGCAGGCCCTAGATACGCAGTATTTT. Translated, it gives CASSSGGLQALDTQYF.

The chain has TRBV4-1 and TRBJ2-5, with 7 bases fitting TRBD1. Germline CDR1 is MGHRA and CDR2 is YSYEKL. The CDR3 consists of 14 residues. With V trimmed by 2 bases and J by 3 bases, 3 bases remained unmatched. The CDR3: CASSQFDREETQYF. CDR3 coding DNA: TGCGCCAGCAGCCAATTCGACAGGGAAGAGACCCAGTACTTC.

The chain uses TRBV7-2 and TRBJ1-2, with 12 bases lining up with TRBD1. The CDR3 contains 16 residues. V trimming: 4 bases; J trimming: 7 bases; junction bases outside the gene matches: 10. CDR1 SGHTA and CDR2 FQGNSA come from the germline V gene. Here the CDR3 DNA reads TGTGCCAGCAGCTGGGCCCCCGGGACAGGGGGCTCTGGCTACACCTTC. It codes for CASSWAPGTGGSGYTF. Looking up the rest from reference TRBV7-2 and TRBJ1-2 gives the full variable domain: GAGVSQSPSNKVTEKGKDVELRCDPISGHTALYWYRQSLGQGLEFLIYFQGNSAPDKSGLPSDRFSAERTGGSVSTLTIQRTQQEDSAVYLCASSWAPGTGGSGYTFGSGTRLTVV.

The chain combines TRBV6-1 with TRBJ1-1, with D perhaps matching TRBD1 (5 bases). With 2 bases removed from V and 4 bases from J, the gap between germline ends came to 17 bases. CDR1 MNHNS and CDR2 SASEGT come from the germline V gene. The CDR3 consists of 16 residues. The CDR3 region is CASSERLGAVSTEAFF. CDR3 bases: TGTGCCAGCAGTGAACGATTAGGGGCGGTGAGCACTGAAGCTTTCTTT.

V usage is TRBV28 and J usage is TRBJ1-5; D gene uncertain. The V gene's germline CDR1 is MDHEN and CDR2 SYDVKM. V was cut by 8 bases and J by 7 bases, with 18 bases left in between. This CDR3 region has 14 residues. CDR3 region: CASCILEGGQPQHF. In nucleotides, the CDR3 is TGTGCCAGCTGCATACTCGAGGGTGGCCAGCCCCAGCATTTT.

This sequence joins TRBV7-8 and TRBJ2-1; a possible D gene is TRBD1 (6 bases). Trimming pared 5 bases from V and 3 bases from J, leaving 14 bases between. The CDR3 is made up of 15 amino acids. Germline lookup yields CDR1 SGHVS and CDR2 FQNEAQ. The CDR3 here is CASSPQRGNYNEQFF. As DNA, the CDR3 is TGTGCCAGCAGCCCCCAGAGGGGGAACTACAATGAGCAGTTCTTC. The entire variable domain, with the rest obtained from reference TRBV7-8 and TRBJ2-1, is as follows: GAGVSQSPRYKVAKRGQDVALRCDPISGHVSLFWYQQALGQGPEFLTYFQNEAQLDKSGLPSDRFFAERPEGSVSTLKIQRTQQEDSAVYLCASSPQRGNYNEQFFGPGTRLTVL.

The chain employs TRBV29-1 and TRBJ1-5; no firm D call. V shed 3 bases and J shed 1 base, with 19 bases lying between them. CDR1 and CDR2 (germline): SQVTM, ANQGSEA. CDR3 length equals 17 residues. The CDR3 region has the DNA TGCAGCGTTGACTCTGCCCCCAAGAAGGAGAGCAATCAGCCCCAGCATTTT. Translating it yields CSVDSAPKKESNQPQHF.

Remarks on this clone: Relative to the germline gene, one junction end is altered; a read error may explain this. The rearrangement links TRBV29-1 to TRBJ2-1, with D perhaps TRBD1 (6 bases). The length of the CDR3 is 16 residues. CDR1 and CDR2 (germline): SQVTM, ANQGSEA. Written as DNA, the CDR3 is TGCAGCGTCGAAGGGGTGCAGGGGCGCTCCTACAATGAGCAGTTCTTC. Translating it yields CSVEGVQGRSYNEQFF.

The chain links TRBV4-2 to TRBJ1-5; D is unresolved. Trimming took off 0 bases at V and 0 bases at J, with 12 bases between the two ends. This CDR3 is built from 17 residues. Germline CDR1 LGHNA, CDR2 YNFKEQ. The CDR3 sequence: CASSQDVQPYSNQPQHF. The CDR3 DNA reads TGTGCCAGCAGCCAAGACGTCCAACCCTATAGCAATCAGCCCCAGCATTTT.

The chain has TRBV19 and TRBJ2-7; 7 bases align to TRBD1. Trimming cost V 5 bases and J 9 bases; bases outside gene matches: 16. Germline CDR1 is LNHDA and CDR2 is SQIVND (reference sequence). The CDR3 has 15 residues. The DNA of the CDR3 is TGTGCCAGTAGTGAGCTCGGACAGGATAAACCTTGGCAGTACTTC. Amino acid sequence: CASSELGQDKPWQYF.

The rearrangement links TRBV6-5 to TRBJ1-2, with TRBD1 as a possible D gene (5 bases). Between the trimmed V and J ends, which lost 2 bases and 6 bases, there was a span of 16 bases. Germline lookup yields CDR1 MNHEY and CDR2 SVGAGI. CDR3 length: 15 amino acids. The CDR3 DNA reads as TGTGCCAGCAGTTACGAGGGGCTCGGGGGGGATGGCTACACCTTC. Residues: CASSYEGLGGDGYTF.

This chain connects TRBV2 to TRBJ1-2; D is uncertain. The CDR3 has 12 residues. CDR1 and CDR2 (germline): SNHLY, FYNNEI. The V end was cut by 6 bases, the J end by 8 bases, with 13 bases between. CDR3 nucleotides: TGTGCCAGCAGCGGTGTCCCCCGGGGCTACACCTTC. Translated: CASSGVPRGYTF.

J is TRBJ2-1 and V is TRBV2, with 9 positions matching TRBD1. V lost 4 bases to trimming and J lost 4 bases; unmatched junction nucleotides: 14. CDR3 length equals 18 residues. Looked up from germline, CDR1 is SNHLY and CDR2 is FYNNEI. The CDR3 sequence: CASSGNGETGGMYNEQFF. CDR3 coding DNA: TGTGCCAGCAGTGGGAACGGGGAGACAGGGGGAATGTACAATGAGCAGTTCTTC.

J is TRBJ2-7 and V is TRBV2; perhaps TRBD1 as D (5 bases). The germline gives CDR1 SNHLY, CDR2 FYNNEI. Trimming cost V 3 bases and J 3 bases, with 12 bases left between them. The CDR3 runs to 14 residues. CDR3 in DNA: TGTGCCAGCAGTGATAGGGGTTTCGGCTACGAGCAGTACTTC. It codes for CASSDRGFGYEQYF. The variable domain in full, completed from reference TRBV2 and TRBJ2-7, reads EPEVTQTPSHQVTQMGQEVILRCVPISNHLYFYWYRQILGQKVEFLVSFYNNEISEKSEIFDDQFSVERPDGSNFTLKIRSTKLEDSAMYFCASSDRGFGYEQYFGPGTRLTVT.

This chain uses TRBV5-1 with TRBJ2-1; TRBD2 agrees at 9 bases. Germline values: CDR1 SGHRS, CDR2 YFSETQ. The CDR3 sequence is 16 residues long. V shed 3 bases, J shed 5 bases, and the junction held 9 bases outside the gene matches. The CDR3 DNA follows: TGCGCCAGCAGCTCGACCGTAGCGGGGGTGGACAATGAGCAGTTCTTC. It specifies CASSSTVAGVDNEQFF.

This clone was detected only once. The J gene is TRBJ2-5, the V gene TRBV15; D might be TRBD2 (7 bases). From germline, CDR1 is LNHNV and CDR2 YYDKDF (reference sequence). The CDR3 covers 16 residues. Trimming stripped 3 bases from V and 3 bases from J, with 17 bases between. Here the CDR3 DNA reads TGTGCCACCAGCAGTGAGGGGGGGAGCGGGGAAGAGACCCAGTACTTC. This codes for CATSSEGGSGEETQYF. The full variable domain, in which reference TRBV15 and TRBJ2-5 provide the parts outside the CDR3, is DAMVIQNPRYQVTQFGKPVTLSCSQTLNHNVMYWYQQKSSQAPKLLFHYYDKDFNNEADTPDNFQSRRPNTSFCFLDIRSPGLGDTAMYLCATSSEGGSGEETQYFGPGTRLLVL.

This chain joins TRBV18 and TRBJ1-1; 8 bases line up with TRBD1. The CDR3 has 14 amino acids. The germline V gene has CDR1 KGHSH and CDR2 LQKENI. V was clipped by 6 bases and J by 3 bases; unmatched bases: 6. In DNA form, the CDR3 reads TGTGCCAGCTCGCCCGGACAGGGTCACACTGAAGCTTTCTTT. This sequence encodes CASSPGQGHTEAFF.